The entry below gives a single T cell receptor (beta chain) sequence along with its context. What it recognizes is unknown. The entry originates in a study of T-cell memory formation after mild COVID-19. One entry per CDR3 protein results from TCRdb running MiXCR on the 5' RACE reads. The table has approximately 480,000 distinct CDR3 sequences, roughly 18% seen once. The V and J ends lost 3 bases and 7 bases respectively, with 22 bases between them. The CDR3 contains 17 residues. The germline CDR1 and CDR2 sequences are MNHNY and SVGAGI (reference sequence). Findings and caveats of the study: The authors left the SARS-CoV-2 specificity of second-wave clones peaking on day 37 unconfirmed.

The V gene is TRBV6-6, the J gene TRBJ1-5, with D possibly matching TRBD1 (5 bases). The TCR sequence derives from an adult woman who had mild COVID-19 (a few samples of this study predate the infection). Cell type and time point are not known. The sample comprised PBMCs or a T cell subset sorted from them (not recorded which). This chain's CDR3 is CASSYYGGAGTMQPQHF. CDR3 bases: TGTGCCAGCAGTTATTACGGTGGGGCAGGGACTATGCAGCCCCAGCATTTT.